This T cell receptor (beta chain) was sequenced in a study of cytomegalovirus exposure and HLA in healthy donors. Notes on the study in general: Among the sequence variants, a highly shared cluster was likely an artifact of sequencing. It was reported that TCR beta sequences correctly inferred the HLA-A and HLA-B alleles for most subjects. There were reportedly fewer N-insertions in an Asian-associated ancestry cluster than the approximately 600-donor mean, in a later analysis.

As concerns this clone: Its antigen is unidentified.

Primers included in the PCR were 60 Vbeta and 13 Jbeta primers. Authors' analysis steps: Approximately 11 million of some 80 million unique TCR beta chains were shared, per a later count. Profiling relied on immunoSEQ multiplex PCR, and the TCRdb table lists in-frame clones only, not all of them. V and J calls and clone size are those listed in that table; D and trimming were worked out from the DNA. The repertoire holds some 55,000 clones, with around 83% as singletons. The CDR3 runs 12 residues. The V end lost 1 base, the J end lost 9 bases, and 9 bases lay between the germline ends. Germline V CDR1 and CDR2: MGHRA, YSYEKL.

The genes are TRBV4-1 and TRBJ1-1; D might be TRBD1 (5 bases). Material: PBMCs. The receptor was derived from a middle-aged man in good health and CMV-seronegative. CDR3 coding DNA: TGCGCCAGCAGCCAAGCGGGGGGGAAAGCTTTCTTT. As protein: CASSQAGGKAFF.